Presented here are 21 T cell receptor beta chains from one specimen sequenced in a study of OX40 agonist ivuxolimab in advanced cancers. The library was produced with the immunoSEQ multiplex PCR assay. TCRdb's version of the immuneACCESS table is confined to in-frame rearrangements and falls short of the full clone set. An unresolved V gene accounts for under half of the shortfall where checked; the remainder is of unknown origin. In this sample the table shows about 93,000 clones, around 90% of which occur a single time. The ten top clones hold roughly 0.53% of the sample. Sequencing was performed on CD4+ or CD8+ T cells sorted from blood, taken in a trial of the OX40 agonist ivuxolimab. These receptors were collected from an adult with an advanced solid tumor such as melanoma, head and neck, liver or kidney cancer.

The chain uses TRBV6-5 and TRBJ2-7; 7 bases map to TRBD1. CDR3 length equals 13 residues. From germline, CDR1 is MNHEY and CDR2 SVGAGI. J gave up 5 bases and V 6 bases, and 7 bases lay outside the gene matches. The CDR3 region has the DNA TGTGCCAGCAGCTTACAGGGGCGGCACGAGCAGTACTTC. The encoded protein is CASSLQGRHEQYF.

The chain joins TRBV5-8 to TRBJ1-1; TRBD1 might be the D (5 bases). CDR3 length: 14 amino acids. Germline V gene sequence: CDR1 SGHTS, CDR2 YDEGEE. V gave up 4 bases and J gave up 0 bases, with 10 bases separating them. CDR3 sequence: CASSRGLLNTEAFF. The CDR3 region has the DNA TGTGCCAGCAGCCGGGGACTGCTGAACACTGAAGCTTTCTTT.

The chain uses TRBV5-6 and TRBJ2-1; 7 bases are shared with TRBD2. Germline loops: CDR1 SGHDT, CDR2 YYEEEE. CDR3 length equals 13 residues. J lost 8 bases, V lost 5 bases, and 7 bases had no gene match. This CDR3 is CASSRTSGYEQFF. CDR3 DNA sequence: TGTGCCAGCAGTCGGACTAGTGGCTATGAGCAGTTCTTC.

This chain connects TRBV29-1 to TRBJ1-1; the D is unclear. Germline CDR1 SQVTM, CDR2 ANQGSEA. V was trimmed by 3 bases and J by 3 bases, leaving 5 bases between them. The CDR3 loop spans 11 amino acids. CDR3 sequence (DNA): TGCAGCGTTGAGCCGCACACTGAAGCTTTCTTT. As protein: CSVEPHTEAFF. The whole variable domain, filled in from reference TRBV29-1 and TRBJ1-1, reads SAVISQKPSRDICQRGTSLTIQCQVDSQVTMMFWYRQQPGQSLTLIATANQGSEATYESGFVIDKFPISRPNLTFSTLTVSNMSPEDSSIYLCSVEPHTEAFFGQGTRLTVV.

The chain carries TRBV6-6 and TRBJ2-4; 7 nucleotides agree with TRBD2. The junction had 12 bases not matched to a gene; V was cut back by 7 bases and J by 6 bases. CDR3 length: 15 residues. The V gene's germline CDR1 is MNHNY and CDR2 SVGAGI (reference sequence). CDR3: CASTPLAGVGNIQYF. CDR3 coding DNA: TGTGCCAGCACCCCGTTGGCGGGAGTAGGAAACATTCAGTACTTC.

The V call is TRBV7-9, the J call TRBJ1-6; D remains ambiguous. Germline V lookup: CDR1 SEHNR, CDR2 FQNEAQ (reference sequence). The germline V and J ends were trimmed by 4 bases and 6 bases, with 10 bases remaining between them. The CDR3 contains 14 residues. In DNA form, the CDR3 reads TGTGCCAGCAGCTCTAAGGGCGGTAATTCACCCCTCCACTTT. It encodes CASSSKGGNSPLHF.

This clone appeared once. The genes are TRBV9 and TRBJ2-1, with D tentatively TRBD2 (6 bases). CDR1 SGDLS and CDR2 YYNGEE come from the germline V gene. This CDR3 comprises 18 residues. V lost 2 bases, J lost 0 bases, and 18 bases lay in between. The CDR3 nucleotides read TGTGCCAGCAGCGTCGTCATCGGGGGACCGAGCTCCTACAATGAGCAGTTCTTC. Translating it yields CASSVVIGGPSSYNEQFF.

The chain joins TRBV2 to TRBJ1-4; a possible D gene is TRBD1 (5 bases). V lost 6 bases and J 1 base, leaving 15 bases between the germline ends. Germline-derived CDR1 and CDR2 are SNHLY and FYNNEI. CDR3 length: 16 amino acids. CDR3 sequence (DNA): TGTGCCAGCAGGAGCGGGGCCCTAGGAACTAATGAAAAACTGTTTTTT. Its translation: CASRSGALGTNEKLFF.

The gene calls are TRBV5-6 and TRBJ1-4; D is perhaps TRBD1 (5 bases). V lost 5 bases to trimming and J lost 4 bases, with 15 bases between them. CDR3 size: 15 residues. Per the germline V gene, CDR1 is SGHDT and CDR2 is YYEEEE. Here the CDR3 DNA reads TGTGCCAGCAGATCCCGGGGGGTCGGTAATGAAAAACTGTTTTTT. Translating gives CASRSRGVGNEKLFF.

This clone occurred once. The CDR3 region has the DNA TGTGCCAGCAGCCCGAGGAGGACAGGGGGGGTAGAGACCCAGTACTTC. Translated, it gives CASSPRRTGGVETQYF. The V and J genes are TRBV7-9 and TRBJ2-5; 10 bases map to TRBD1. This CDR3 comprises 16 residues. Germline-derived CDR1 and CDR2 are SEHNR and FQNEAQ (reference sequence). The V gene end was trimmed by 5 bases and the J gene end by 4 bases; junction bases not matched to a gene: 10.

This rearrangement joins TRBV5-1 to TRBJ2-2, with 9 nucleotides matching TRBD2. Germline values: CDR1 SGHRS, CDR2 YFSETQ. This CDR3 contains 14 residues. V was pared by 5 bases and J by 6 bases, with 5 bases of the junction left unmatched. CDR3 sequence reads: CASRTSGGSGELFF. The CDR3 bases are TGCGCCAGCAGGACTAGCGGAGGATCCGGGGAGCTGTTTTTT.

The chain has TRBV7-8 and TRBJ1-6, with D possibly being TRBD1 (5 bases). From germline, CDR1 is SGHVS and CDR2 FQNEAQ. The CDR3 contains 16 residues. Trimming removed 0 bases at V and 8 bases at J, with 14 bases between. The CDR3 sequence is CASSLAPGLGHSPLHF. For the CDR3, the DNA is TGTGCCAGCAGCTTAGCGCCGGGGCTAGGCCATTCACCCCTCCACTTT.

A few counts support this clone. The CDR3 bases are TGTGCCAGCAGCTTGCGTACTCCGGGTGTAGATGAGCAGTTCTTC. Translating it yields CASSLRTPGVDEQFF. V usage is TRBV5-4 and J usage is TRBJ2-1; D is undetermined. The CDR3 sequence is 15 residues long. CDR1 SGHNT and CDR2 YYREEE come from the germline V gene (reference sequence). Trimming shortened V by 1 base and J by 8 bases, and 16 bases separated the two germline ends.

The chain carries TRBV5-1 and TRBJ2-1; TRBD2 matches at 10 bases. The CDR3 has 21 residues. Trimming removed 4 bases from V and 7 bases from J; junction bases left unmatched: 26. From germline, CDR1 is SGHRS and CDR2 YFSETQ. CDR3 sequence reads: CASSLVPTLTRGSGRWNEQFF. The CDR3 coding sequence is TGCGCCAGCAGCCTAGTACCCACCTTGACTCGGGGTAGCGGGAGGTGGAATGAGCAGTTCTTC.

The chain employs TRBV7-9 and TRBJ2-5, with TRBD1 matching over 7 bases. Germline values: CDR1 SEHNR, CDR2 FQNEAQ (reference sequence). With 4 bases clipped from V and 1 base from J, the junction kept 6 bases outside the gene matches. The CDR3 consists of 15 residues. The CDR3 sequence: CASSSLGTVQETQYF. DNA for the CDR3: TGTGCCAGCAGCTCCCTCGGGACAGTCCAAGAGACCCAGTACTTC.

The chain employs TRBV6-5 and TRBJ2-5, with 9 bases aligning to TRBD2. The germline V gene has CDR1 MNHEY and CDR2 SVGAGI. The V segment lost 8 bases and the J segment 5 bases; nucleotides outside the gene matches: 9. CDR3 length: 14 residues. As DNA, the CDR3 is TGTGCCAGCCCCCAGCTAGCGGGGAGGGAGACCCAGTACTTC. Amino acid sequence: CASPQLAGRETQYF.

The CDR3 reads CASSLRTAEAFF. In nucleotides, the CDR3 is TGTGCCAGCAGCTTACGGACTGCTGAAGCTTTCTTT. The chain combines TRBV5-6 with TRBJ1-1; D call uncertain. Germline V CDR1 and CDR2: SGHDT, YYEEEE. V shed 2 bases and J shed 6 bases, with 8 bases lying between them. The CDR3 has 12 residues.

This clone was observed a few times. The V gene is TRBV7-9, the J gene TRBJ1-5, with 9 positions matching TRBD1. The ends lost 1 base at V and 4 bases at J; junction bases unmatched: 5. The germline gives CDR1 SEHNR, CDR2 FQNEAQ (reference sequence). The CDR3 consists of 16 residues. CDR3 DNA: TGTGCCAGCAGCTTAGGCGGGACAGGGAATAATCAGCCCCAGCATTTT. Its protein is CASSLGGTGNNQPQHF.

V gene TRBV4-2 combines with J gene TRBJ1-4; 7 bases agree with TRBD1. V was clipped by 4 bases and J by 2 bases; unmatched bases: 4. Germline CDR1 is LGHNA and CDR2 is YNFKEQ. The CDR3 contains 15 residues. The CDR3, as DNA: TGTGCCAGCAGCCCAGACAGGGCGACTAATGAAAAACTGTTTTTT. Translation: CASSPDRATNEKLFF.

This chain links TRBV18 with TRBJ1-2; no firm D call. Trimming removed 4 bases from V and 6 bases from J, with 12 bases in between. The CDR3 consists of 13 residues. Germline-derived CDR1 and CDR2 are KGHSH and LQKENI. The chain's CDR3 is CASSRWDANGYTF. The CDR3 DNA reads TGTGCCAGCTCACGTTGGGATGCAAATGGCTACACCTTC.

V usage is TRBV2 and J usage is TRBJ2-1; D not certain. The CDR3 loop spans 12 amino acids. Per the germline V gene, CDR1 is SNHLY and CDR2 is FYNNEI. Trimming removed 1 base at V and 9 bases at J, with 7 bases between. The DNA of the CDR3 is TGTGCCAGCAGTGAAGACCGAGGTGAGCAGTTCTTC. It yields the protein CASSEDRGEQFF.